This TCR beta chain was obtained from a study of T cells in localized non-small cell lung cancer. The CDR3 loop spans 18 amino acids. V gave up 4 bases and J gave up 2 bases, with 23 bases separating them. The germline V gene has CDR1 SGHDT and CDR2 YYEEEE. Some clones are missing from TCRdb's copy, which holds only in-frame ones; the method was immunoSEQ multiplex PCR. The sample lists some 140,000 clones; more than 80% were seen once. The receptor was isolated from a female donor older than 55 with stage I lung adenocarcinoma. Sequences were derived from peripheral blood, sampled before any cancer treatment. The genes are TRBV5-6 and TRBJ2-3; D possibly matches TRBD1 or TRBD2 (5 bases each). In DNA, the CDR3 is TGTGCCAGCAGCCCGACCCTCGGGGCTTCTTTGGACACAGATACGCAGTATTTT. Translated, it gives CASSPTLGASLDTDTQYF.